This T cell receptor (beta chain) was captured by sequencing in a study of blood T cell repertoires in COVID-19. In the study overall: Material from acute and convalescent COVID-19 was sourced from the United States, Italy and Spain. Sources were T cells, B-cell-depleted T cells, or PBMCs; the material itself was cDNA or gDNA.

The assay was immunoSEQ multiplex PCR, and TCRdb's table has in-frame clones only and misses some. This repertoire shows 78,000 or so clones, about 80% found once; its top ten account for around 5.6%. This CDR3 region has 14 residues. Germline values: CDR1 MNHEY, CDR2 SVGAGI. The ends lost 8 bases at V and 7 bases at J; junction bases unmatched: 9. The origin of this receptor is a woman in her fifties or sixties with acute or convalescent COVID-19. The specimen sequenced was peripheral blood. The chain links TRBV6-5 to TRBJ1-5; TRBD1 matches 9 bases. The CDR3 protein is CASVPGQGLQPQHF. The CDR3 coding sequence is TGTGCCAGCGTACCGGGACAGGGACTCCAGCCCCAGCATTTT.